This TCR beta chain originates from a study of blood T cells in healthy people across ages. Per the germline V gene, CDR1 is MNHEY and CDR2 is SVGAGI. The CDR3 consists of 15 residues. V was clipped by 2 bases and J by 7 bases; unmatched bases: 7. Through a sample-barcoded 5' primer and a J-beta primer mix, a second PCR was run for about 6 to 12 cycles. MiXCR, applied by TCRdb to the 5' RACE reads, yields one record per CDR3 protein. The data show approximately 800,000 distinct CDR3 sequences, under 80% seen once. This clonotype was recorded a few times. The sample comprised blood. This receptor was taken from a man aged 30 to 39 in good health. The V gene is TRBV6-5, the J gene TRBJ2-1; 8 positions match TRBD1. The CDR3 sequence: CASSYGQGLLNEQFF. The CDR3 coding sequence is TGTGCCAGCAGTTACGGACAGGGTTTATTGAATGAGCAGTTCTTC.